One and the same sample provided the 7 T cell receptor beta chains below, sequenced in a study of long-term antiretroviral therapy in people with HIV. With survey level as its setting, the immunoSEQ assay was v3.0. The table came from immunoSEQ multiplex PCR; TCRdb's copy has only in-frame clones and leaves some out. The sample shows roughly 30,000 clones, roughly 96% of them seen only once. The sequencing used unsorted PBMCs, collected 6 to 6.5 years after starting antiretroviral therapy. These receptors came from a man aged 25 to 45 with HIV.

CDR3 DNA sequence: TGTGCCAGCAGCCCCGAACTCCGCCCCGGGGAGCTGTTTTTT. Its translation: CASSPELRPGELFF. The rearrangement uses TRBV5-4 and TRBJ2-2; D gene ambiguous. The ends were cut back, 4 bases at V and 6 bases at J, with 13 bases in the middle. The germline V gene has CDR1 SGHNT and CDR2 YYREEE (reference sequence). The CDR3 consists of 14 residues.

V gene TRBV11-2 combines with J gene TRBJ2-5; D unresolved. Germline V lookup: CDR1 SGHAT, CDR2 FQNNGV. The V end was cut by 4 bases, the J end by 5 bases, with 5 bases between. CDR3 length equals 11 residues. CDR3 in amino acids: CASSSYETQYF. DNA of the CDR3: TGTGCCAGCAGCTCCTATGAGACCCAGTACTTC.

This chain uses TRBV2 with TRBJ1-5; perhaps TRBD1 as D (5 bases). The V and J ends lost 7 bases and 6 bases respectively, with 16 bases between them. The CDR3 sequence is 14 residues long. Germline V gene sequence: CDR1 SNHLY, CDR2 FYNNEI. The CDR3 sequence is CASMGVGMAQPQHF. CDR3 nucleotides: TGTGCCAGCATGGGGGTTGGGATGGCTCAGCCCCAGCATTTT.

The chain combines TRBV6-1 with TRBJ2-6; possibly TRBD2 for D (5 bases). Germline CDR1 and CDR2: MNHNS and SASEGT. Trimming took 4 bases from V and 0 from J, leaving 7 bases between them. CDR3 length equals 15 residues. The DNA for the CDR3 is TGTGCCAGCAGTGGACTACACTCTGGGGCCAACGTCCTGACTTTC. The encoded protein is CASSGLHSGANVLTF.

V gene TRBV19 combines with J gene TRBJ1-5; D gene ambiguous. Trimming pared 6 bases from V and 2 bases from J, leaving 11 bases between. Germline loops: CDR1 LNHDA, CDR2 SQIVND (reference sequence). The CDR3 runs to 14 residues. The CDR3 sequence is CASRSSGGNQPQHF. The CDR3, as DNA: TGTGCCAGTAGGTCCAGTGGGGGCAATCAGCCCCAGCATTTT.

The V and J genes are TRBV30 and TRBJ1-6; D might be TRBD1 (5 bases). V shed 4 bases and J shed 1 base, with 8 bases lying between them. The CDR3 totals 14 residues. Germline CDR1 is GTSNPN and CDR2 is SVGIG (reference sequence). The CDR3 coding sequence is TGTGCCTGGACGGGGGGTTCCTATAATTCACCCCTCCACTTT. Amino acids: CAWTGGSYNSPLHF.

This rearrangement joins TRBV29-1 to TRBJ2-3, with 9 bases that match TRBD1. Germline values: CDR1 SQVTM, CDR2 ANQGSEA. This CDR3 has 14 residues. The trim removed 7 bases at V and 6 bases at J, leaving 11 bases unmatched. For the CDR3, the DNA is TGCAGCGCAACCGGGACAGGGAGTCAGGATACGCAGTATTTT. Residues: CSATGTGSQDTQYF.